This T cell receptor beta chain stems from a study of CD4+ T cells in melanoma. Repertoires were generated with immunoSEQ multiplex PCR, while TCRdb's copy carries only in-frame clones and drops some. The sample holds 15,000 to 20,000 clones, more than 65% seen once. V was cut by 7 bases and J by 7 bases, with 19 bases left in between. This CDR3 is built from 14 residues. Germline lookup yields CDR1 SNHLY and CDR2 FYNNEI. Sequencing was done on a sample of cells from a culture (not recorded whether cultured in vitro). The genes are TRBV2 and TRBJ1-2, with D uncertain. The clonotype comes from a human donor with melanoma. CDR3: CASTVVPSGLGYTF. DNA for the CDR3: TGTGCCAGCACAGTGGTGCCCTCCGGTCTTGGCTACACCTTC. Full variable domain (remainder filled in from reference TRBV2 and TRBJ1-2): EPEVTQTPSHQVTQMGQEVILRCVPISNHLYFYWYRQILGQKVEFLVSFYNNEISEKSEIFDDQFSVERPDGSNFTLKIRSTKLEDSAMYFCASTVVPSGLGYTFGSGTRLTVV.